What follows is one T cell receptor (beta chain) and its context. The antigen is unknown. TCRdb passed the RT-PCR reads through MiXCR, listing each CDR3 protein once. This sample carries approximately 700 distinct CDR3 sequences, 80% of them seen once, and the ten largest clones take 15% to 20%. Per the germline V gene, CDR1 is MGHRA and CDR2 is YSYEKL. V gave up 0 bases and J gave up 1 base, with 14 bases separating them. The CDR3 runs 17 residues. This record comes from a study of yellow fever vaccine responses in identical twins. General study results and limits: Twins reportedly appeared to share part of their vaccine T cell response while keeping part individual.

Specimen: T cells from blood (PBMCs), unsorted or a sorted subset (not recorded which), collected before or after yellow fever vaccination (not recorded which). This TCR came from a female donor who received the yellow fever vaccine. The chain recombines TRBV4-1 with TRBJ2-3; D call uncertain. CDR3 coding DNA: TGCGCCAGCAGCCAAGACCAAGACTTCATCGGCACAGATACGCAGTATTTT. Its protein product is CASSQDQDFIGTDTQYF.